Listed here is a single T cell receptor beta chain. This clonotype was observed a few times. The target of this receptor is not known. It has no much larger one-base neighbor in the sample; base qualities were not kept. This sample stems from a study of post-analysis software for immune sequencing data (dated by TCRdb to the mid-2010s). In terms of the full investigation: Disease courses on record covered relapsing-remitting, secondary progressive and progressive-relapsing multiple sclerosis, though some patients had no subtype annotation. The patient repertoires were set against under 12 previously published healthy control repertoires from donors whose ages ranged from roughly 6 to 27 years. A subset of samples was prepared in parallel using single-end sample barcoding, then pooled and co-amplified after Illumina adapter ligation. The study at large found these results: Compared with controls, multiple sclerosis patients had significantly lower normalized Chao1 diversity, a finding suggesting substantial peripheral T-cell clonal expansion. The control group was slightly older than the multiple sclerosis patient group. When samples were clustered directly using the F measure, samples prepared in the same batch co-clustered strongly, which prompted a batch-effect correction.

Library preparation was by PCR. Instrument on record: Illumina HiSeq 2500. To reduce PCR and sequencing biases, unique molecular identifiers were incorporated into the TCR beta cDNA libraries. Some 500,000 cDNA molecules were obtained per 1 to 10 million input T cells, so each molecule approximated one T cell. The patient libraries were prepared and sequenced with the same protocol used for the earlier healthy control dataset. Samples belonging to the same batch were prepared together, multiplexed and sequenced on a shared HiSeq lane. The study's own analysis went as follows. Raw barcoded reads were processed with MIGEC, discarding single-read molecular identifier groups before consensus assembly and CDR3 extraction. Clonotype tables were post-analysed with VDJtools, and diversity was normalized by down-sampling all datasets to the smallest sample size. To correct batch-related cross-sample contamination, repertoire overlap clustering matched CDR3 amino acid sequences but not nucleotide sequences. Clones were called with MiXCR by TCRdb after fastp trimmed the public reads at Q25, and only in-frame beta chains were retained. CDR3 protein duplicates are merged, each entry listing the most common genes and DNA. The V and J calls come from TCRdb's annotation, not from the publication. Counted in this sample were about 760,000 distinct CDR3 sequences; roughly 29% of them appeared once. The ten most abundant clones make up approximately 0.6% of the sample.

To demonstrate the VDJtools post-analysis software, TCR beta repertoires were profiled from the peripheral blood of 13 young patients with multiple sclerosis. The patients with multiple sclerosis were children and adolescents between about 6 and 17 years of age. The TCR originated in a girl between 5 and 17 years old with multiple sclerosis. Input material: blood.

The nucleotide sequence reads as follows: TGTGCCAGCAGTCGAGGTGTACAGGAGGGCTACACCTTC. It translates as CASSRGVQEGYTF. The rearranged chain carries TRBV27 and TRBJ1-2; D gene: possibly TRBD1, on 5 matching bases. The germline V gene (reference sequence) specifies MNHEY as CDR1 and SMNVEV as CDR2. V is cut by 5 bases and J by 8 bases, and the space between the germline ends is 15 bases. The CDR3 runs 13 residues from the cysteine to the phenylalanine. Here the CDR3 DNA is all that survives: 39 bases in frame from base 1.